These T cell receptor beta chains were read from a single sample in a study of shared clonotypes between healthy human individuals. Libraries were prepared by immunoSEQ multiplex PCR; TCRdb keeps only in-frame clonotypes and omits some of them. The sample carries around 1,900,000 clones, roughly 95% recorded once. The specimen sequenced was naive CD8+ T cells from PBMCs. The receptors here all came from a man between 18 and 35 years old in good health. Some clones in this sample may be carry-over from other donors' samples. CDR3s include the opening cysteine and the closing phenylalanine or tryptophan. Fields, in order: clone size, J gene, V gene, D gene, CDR3 DNA, CDR3 protein. A D gene is named only where the DNA matches it firmly. Size tells how often a clone was seen (once, few, many) or the class of an expanded clone, and some rows leave it out.

abundance: .
j_gene: TRBJ2-5
v_gene: TRBV7-9
d_gene: .
CDR3nt: TGTGCCAGCAGCTTAGCGGCGGGGACTGCGAATCAAGAGACCCAGTACTTC
CDR3aa: CASSLAAGTANQETQYF

abundance: .
j_gene: TRBJ2-1
v_gene: TRBV9
d_gene: .
CDR3nt: TGTGCCAGCAGCGGAAGACTAGTCGATGAGCAGTTCTTC
CDR3aa: CASSGRLVDEQFF

abundance: .
j_gene: TRBJ2-7
v_gene: TRBV7-9
d_gene: .
CDR3nt: TGTGCCAGCACCGAAGTGGGAGGGGGCGAGCAGTACTTC
CDR3aa: CASTEVGGGEQYF

abundance: .
j_gene: TRBJ2-1
v_gene: TRBV9
d_gene: .
CDR3nt: TGTGCCAGCAGCGAAACACGGGGCCTCAAGAAAGGTACCTACAATGAGCAGTTCTTC
CDR3aa: CASSETRGLKKGTYNEQFF

abundance: .
j_gene: TRBJ1-5
v_gene: TRBV19
d_gene: TRBD1
CDR3nt: TGTGCCTCTATGACCGGGACAGGGGAGAATCAGCCCCAGCATTTT
CDR3aa: CASMTGTGENQPQHF

abundance: .
j_gene: TRBJ2-7
v_gene: TRBV4-1
d_gene: TRBD2
CDR3nt: TGCGCCAGCAGCCAAGATTCGGGAGGGGCCTACGAGCAGTACTTC
CDR3aa: CASSQDSGGAYEQYF

abundance: once
j_gene: TRBJ1-4
v_gene: TRBV13
d_gene: .
CDR3nt: TGTGCCAGCAGCCCCCCGGGTGCCCGACTCCTGTTTTTT
CDR3aa: CASSPPGARLLFF

abundance: once
j_gene: TRBJ2-1
v_gene: TRBV6-5
d_gene: TRBD2
CDR3nt: TGTGCCAGCAGTTACAGCGGGAGTCACAATGAGCAGTTCTTC
CDR3aa: CASSYSGSHNEQFF

abundance: .
j_gene: TRBJ1-5
v_gene: TRBV6-1
d_gene: .
CDR3nt: TGTGCCAGCAGTGAAGCGCGCCGTACAGGGAATCAGCCCCAGCATTTT
CDR3aa: CASSEARRTGNQPQHF

abundance: .
j_gene: TRBJ2-7
v_gene: TRBV13
d_gene: .
CDR3nt: TGTGCCAGCAGCTTGGGGGAGGACCAGGGGATCCACGAGCAGTACTTC
CDR3aa: CASSLGEDQGIHEQYF

abundance: .
j_gene: TRBJ2-5
v_gene: TRBV9
d_gene: .
CDR3nt: TGTGCCAGCAGCGCGGCACCTGGGACCCAGTACTTC
CDR3aa: CASSAAPGTQYF

abundance: .
j_gene: TRBJ2-7
v_gene: TRBV28
d_gene: TRBD2
CDR3nt: TGTGCCAGCAAGACTAGCGGCTCCTACGAGCAGTACTTC
CDR3aa: CASKTSGSYEQYF

abundance: .
j_gene: TRBJ1-3
v_gene: TRBV6-5
d_gene: .
CDR3nt: TGTGCCAGCAGACCACGATATTCTGGAAACACCATATATTTT
CDR3aa: CASRPRYSGNTIYF